The 18 T cell receptor beta chains given below trace back to one sample, sequenced in a study of OX40 agonist ivuxolimab in advanced cancers. The assay was immunoSEQ multiplex PCR, and TCRdb's table has in-frame clones only and misses some. The sample includes more than 50,000 clones, 86% of them seen just once. Specimen: CD4+ or CD8+ T cells sorted from blood, collected in a trial of the OX40 agonist ivuxolimab. The receptors derive from an adult with an advanced solid tumor such as melanoma, head and neck, liver or kidney cancer.

The gene calls are TRBV27 and TRBJ2-2; 10 bases are shared with TRBD1. The germline gives CDR1 MNHEY, CDR2 SMNVEV (reference sequence). There are 15 residues in the CDR3. V lost 3 bases, J lost 5 bases, and 3 bases stayed unmatched. The CDR3 DNA is TGTGCCAGCAGTTTGGGGGGACAGGGGACCGGGGAGCTGTTTTTT. The encoded protein is CASSLGGQGTGELFF.

The J gene is TRBJ2-5, the V gene TRBV2; D may correspond to TRBD1 or TRBD2 (5 bases each). The CDR3 totals 13 residues. Trimming stripped 3 bases from V and 7 bases from J, with 12 bases between. The germline V gene encodes CDR1 SNHLY and CDR2 FYNNEI. CDR3 amino acids: CASSDRWDATQYF. The CDR3, as DNA: TGTGCCAGCAGTGATCGATGGGACGCGACCCAGTACTTC.

V gene TRBV18 combines with J gene TRBJ2-7, with 8 bases lining up with TRBD1. Trimming removed 4 bases from V and 8 bases from J; junction bases left unmatched: 10. CDR1 KGHSH and CDR2 LQKENI come from the germline V gene. The length of the CDR3 is 14 residues. CDR3 loop: CASSHGQGASKQYF. The CDR3 nucleotides are TGTGCCAGCTCACACGGGCAGGGGGCATCGAAGCAGTACTTC.

The chain has TRBV5-6 and TRBJ2-7; D unclear. CDR1 is SGHDT, CDR2 YYEEEE, per germline. Deletions cut 1 base from V and 0 bases from J, with 11 bases between. The CDR3 contains 15 residues. CDR3 amino acids: CASSLPSRISYEQYF. CDR3 coding DNA: TGTGCCAGCAGCTTGCCTTCTCGAATCTCCTACGAGCAGTACTTC.

The CDR3 is CASSLGTGRTGELFF. The DNA for the CDR3 is TGCGCCAGCAGCTTGGGGACAGGGCGGACCGGGGAGCTGTTTTTT. V usage is TRBV5-1 and J usage is TRBJ2-2; TRBD1 matches 8 bases. The germline gives CDR1 SGHRS, CDR2 YFSETQ. The CDR3 spans 15 residues. Trimming at V came to 0 bases and at J to 5 bases, leaving 3 bases not matched to a gene.

The chain couples TRBV5-1 to TRBJ2-3, with D possibly being TRBD1 (6 bases). The CDR3 sequence is 14 residues long. The ends were cut back, 7 bases at V and 2 bases at J, with 14 bases in the middle. Germline loops: CDR1 SGHRS, CDR2 YFSETQ. CDR3 sequence (DNA): TGCGCCAGCGGGGGCGGACGGAACACAGATACGCAGTATTTT. This codes for CASGGGRNTDTQYF.

The chain couples TRBV5-6 to TRBJ1-6, with TRBD1 as a possible D gene (6 bases). The germline V gene has CDR1 SGHDT and CDR2 YYEEEE. The CDR3 sequence is 12 residues long. V shed 5 bases and J shed 9 bases, with 9 bases lying between them. CDR3 in DNA: TGTGCCAGCAGGTCACAGGGTTCACCCCTCCACTTT. It specifies CASRSQGSPLHF. Filled out from reference TRBV5-6 and TRBJ1-6, the complete variable domain reads DAGVTQSPTHLIKTRGQQVTLRCSPKSGHDTVSWYQQALGQGPQFIFQYYEEEERQRGNFPDRFSGHQFPNYSSELNVNALLLGDSALYLCASRSQGSPLHFGNGTRLTVT.

The table lists this clone with a count of one. This chain uses TRBV30 with TRBJ1-1; no clear D gene. Germline lookup yields CDR1 GTSNPN and CDR2 SVGIG (reference sequence). V shed 3 bases and J shed 0 bases, with 5 bases lying between them. The CDR3 has 12 residues. This chain's CDR3 is CAWSEMNTEAFF. CDR3 nucleotide sequence: TGTGCCTGGAGCGAGATGAACACTGAAGCTTTCTTT.

This clone was seen a single time. CDR3 loop: CASSLAGEDTQYF. As DNA, the CDR3 is TGTGCCAGCAGCTTAGCGGGGGAAGATACGCAGTATTTT. V is TRBV7-3 and J is TRBJ2-3; 7 positions match TRBD2. This CDR3 is 13 amino acids long. Germline CDR1 and CDR2: SGHTA and FQGTGA. Losses at the gene ends were 2 bases for V and 5 bases for J; bases not matched to a gene: 1.

The chain uses TRBV18 and TRBJ1-2; 7 bases match TRBD1. V gave up 0 bases and J gave up 1 base; unmatched junction bases: 5. Per germline, CDR1 KGHSH and CDR2 LQKENI. The CDR3 is made up of 16 amino acids. In nucleotides, the CDR3 is TGTGCCAGCTCACCACCGGGGACAGCCGTTAACTATGGCTACACCTTC. Translated, it gives CASSPPGTAVNYGYTF.

This clone was seen only once. The chain links TRBV28 to TRBJ1-2; unclear D gene. The CDR3 has 11 amino acids. CDR1 is MDHEN and CDR2 is SYDVKM in the germline V gene. V was trimmed by 3 bases and J by 13 bases, leaving 12 bases between them. In DNA, the CDR3 is TGTGCCAGCAGTTTTTCCTCTGCGCCCACCTTC. Translating gives CASSFSSAPTF.

This chain uses TRBV5-1 with TRBJ2-6; maybe TRBD2 (6 bases). The V end lost 1 base, the J end lost 0 bases, and 14 bases lay between the germline ends. The CDR3 sequence is 18 residues long. Germline CDR1 and CDR2: SGHRS and YFSETQ. The CDR3 nucleotides are TGCGCCAGCAGCTTGCAAATGGGGGGATCCTCTGGGGCCAACGTCCTGACTTTC. This gives the protein CASSLQMGGSSGANVLTF.

This clone appeared once. The rearrangement uses TRBV28 and TRBJ2-2; no definite D call. This CDR3 is 13 amino acids long. Germline CDR1 is MDHEN and CDR2 is SYDVKM. The V end was cut by 5 bases, the J end by 12 bases, with 16 bases between. CDR3 in amino acids: CASSPSVVRKLFF. The CDR3 DNA reads as TGTGCCAGCAGTCCGTCCGTGGTCCGTAAGCTGTTTTTT.

The rearrangement uses TRBV5-6 and TRBJ2-5; the D gene is possibly TRBD1 (5 bases). The germline CDR1 and CDR2 sequences are SGHDT and YYEEEE. The V gene lost 0 bases and the J gene lost 5 bases, with 17 bases spanning the gap. The CDR3 spans 16 residues. DNA for the CDR3: TGTGCCAGCAGCTTGGAGGGGTCCGGTCCGGTTGAGACCCAGTACTTC. It translates to CASSLEGSGPVETQYF. Filled out from reference TRBV5-6 and TRBJ2-5, the complete variable domain reads DAGVTQSPTHLIKTRGQQVTLRCSPKSGHDTVSWYQQALGQGPQFIFQYYEEEERQRGNFPDRFSGHQFPNYSSELNVNALLLGDSALYLCASSLEGSGPVETQYFGPGTRLLVL.

This chain joins TRBV7-2 and TRBJ2-1; D unclear. V was trimmed by 2 bases and J by 9 bases, leaving 8 bases between them. The CDR3 has 12 residues. Germline V gives CDR1 SGHTA, CDR2 FQGNSA. The CDR3 DNA sequence: TGTGCCAGCAGCTTACTCAACATTGAGCAGTTCTTC. It codes for CASSLLNIEQFF.

V usage is TRBV30 and J usage is TRBJ1-2; 7 positions match TRBD1. Losses at the gene ends were 1 base for V and 3 bases for J; bases not matched to a gene: 5. CDR1 is GTSNPN and CDR2 is SVGIG in the germline V gene (reference sequence). The CDR3 totals 14 residues. CDR3 amino acids: CAWSGGQVDYGYTF. The CDR3 nucleotides are TGTGCCTGGAGTGGAGGACAGGTTGACTATGGCTACACCTTC.

The rearrangement joins TRBV5-5 to TRBJ1-5; D gene ambiguous. The CDR3 extends over 14 amino acids. Germline-derived CDR1 and CDR2 are SGHKS and YYEKEE (reference sequence). Trimming shortened V by 2 bases and J by 0 bases, and 6 bases separated the two germline ends. The CDR3 bases are TGTGCCAGCAGCTTCTCTCTTAGCAATCAGCCCCAGCATTTT. It specifies CASSFSLSNQPQHF.

This chain links TRBV6-5 with TRBJ1-4; 8 bases agree with TRBD1. Trimming cost V 2 bases and J 5 bases; bases outside gene matches: 1. Germline CDR1 reads MNHEY; CDR2 reads SVGAGI. This CDR3 has 14 residues. In nucleotides, the CDR3 is TGTGCCAGCAGTTACACAGGGGGGAATGAAAAACTGTTTTTT. Its protein is CASSYTGGNEKLFF.